Listed below are T cell receptor beta chains from one sample, sequenced in a study of blood T cell repertoires in COVID-19. Repertoires were generated with immunoSEQ multiplex PCR, while TCRdb's copy carries only in-frame clones and drops some. The sample carries approximately 310,000 clones, roughly 86% recorded once. The material sequenced was peripheral blood. The origin of the receptors is a woman aged 45-65 years who had recovered from COVID-19. Each CDR3 is given with its conserved first and last residue. Fields, in order: D gene, clone size, V gene, J gene, CDR3 length, CDR3 DNA, CDR3 protein. A D gene is named only where the DNA matches it firmly. Clone size is shown for a subset of rows, as once, few, many or a class of expanded clone.

>TRBD1|NA|TRBV6-6|TRBJ1-4|15
TGTGCCAGCAGTTACTATTTGACAGGGGATGAAAAACTGTTTTTT
CASSYYLTGDEKLFF
>TRBD1|NA|TRBV28|TRBJ1-2|13
TGTGCCAGCAGTTTGACAGGGGACTATGGCTACACCTTC
CASSLTGDYGYTF
>NA|NA|TRBV2|TRBJ1-6|15
TGTGCCAGCAGTGAATTGAGAGGCTTGACGGCACCCCTCCACTTT
CASSELRGLTAPLHF
>TRBD2|NA|TRBV10-2|TRBJ2-5|17
TGCGCCAGCAGCGCCGGGCGGGGGCGGGGGGGACAAGAGACCCAGTACTTC
CASSAGRGRGGQETQYF
>NA|few|TRBV28|TRBJ1-2|13
TGTGCCAGCAGGTCGGGAGTTAACTATGGCTACACCTTC
CASRSGVNYGYTF
>TRBD1|NA|TRBV5-6|TRBJ1-2|15
TGTGCCAGCAGCTTGGCGGGACAGGGGTTCTACGGCTACACCTTC
CASSLAGQGFYGYTF
>TRBD2|NA|TRBV28|TRBJ2-7|15
TGTGCCAGCAAATTGGTAGCGGGAGGGTCCTACGAGCAGTACTTC
CASKLVAGGSYEQYF
>NA|NA|TRBV6-5|TRBJ1-2|14
TGTGCCAGCAGAACCGGGATCCTGCCCTATGGCTACACCTTC
CASRTGILPYGYTF
>NA|NA|TRBV11-2|TRBJ2-3|13
TGTGCCAGCAGTCTAGGATTCACAGATACGCAGTATTTT
CASSLGFTDTQYF
>NA|NA|TRBV7-8|TRBJ2-7|18
TGTGCCAGCAGCTTGGCCCGTGCCAGGCCGAAATTCTCCTACGAGCAGTACTTC
CASSLARARPKFSYEQYF
>TRBD1|NA|TRBV9|TRBJ1-6|17
TGTGCCAGCAGCGAAAACATGGGACAGCCAAGGAGTTCACCCCTCCACTTT
CASSENMGQPRSSPLHF
>TRBD1|NA|TRBV5-1|TRBJ1-2|17
TGCGCCAGCAGTCCTCGGAACCCGGGACAGAGTAACTATGGCTACACCTTC
CASSPRNPGQSNYGYTF
>TRBD1|few|TRBV18|TRBJ2-3|18
TGTGCCAGCTCACCAGATATTCGCGGGACAGGGGTCACAGATACGCAGTATTTT
CASSPDIRGTGVTDTQYF
>NA|once|TRBV7-2|TRBJ2-2|14
TGTGCCAGCAGCCGCCAATCGGGCACCGGGGAGCTGTTTTTT
CASSRQSGTGELFF
>NA|NA|TRBV28|TRBJ2-7|18
TGTGCCAGCAGCTCGCTGCTACGGGTTGAGGGGGGGACCTACGAGCAGTACTTC
CASSSLLRVEGGTYEQYF
>TRBD1|once|TRBV2|TRBJ1-2|13
TGTGCCAGCAGTGATCAGGGGACAGGTGGCTACACCTTC
CASSDQGTGGYTF
>NA|NA|TRBV28|TRBJ1-2|13
TGTGCCAGCAGTTTATCTTTCTACGATGGCTACACCTTC
CASSLSFYDGYTF
>TRBD2|NA|TRBV5-6|TRBJ2-1|15
TGTGCCAGCAGCCTTAGCGGGAGTACCTACAATGAGCAGTTCTTC
CASSLSGSTYNEQFF
>TRBD1|NA|TRBV30|TRBJ1-5|15
TGTGCCTGGAGTGCCACGACAGGGGCCGATCAGCCCCAGCATTTT
CAWSATTGADQPQHF
>NA|NA|TRBV28|TRBJ1-4|14
TGTGCCAGCAACGTGGATACTAGGGTTGAAAAACTGTTTTTT
CASNVDTRVEKLFF
>TRBD2|NA|TRBV10-1|TRBJ2-3|16
TGCGCCAGCAGTGAAGAGAGGACTAGCGGGGCAGATACGCAGTATTTT
CASSEERTSGADTQYF
>NA|NA|TRBV27|TRBJ2-3|15
TGTGCCAGCAGTCCCCGGAGGGGAGGCACAGATACGCAGTATTTT
CASSPRRGGTDTQYF
>TRBD2|NA|TRBV7-2|TRBJ2-5|14
TGTGCCAGCAGCCCCGGACTAGCGGAAGAGACCCAGTACTTC
CASSPGLAEETQYF
>NA|NA|TRBV7-2|TRBJ1-1|15
TGTGCCAGCCTCGAGGTGGCAGGGCGGAACACTGAAGCTTTCTTT
CASLEVAGRNTEAFF
>TRBD1|NA|TRBV27|TRBJ2-7|15
TGTGCCAGCAGCGGGTCCGGGACAGGACACTACGAGCAGTACTTC
CASSGSGTGHYEQYF
>TRBD1|NA|TRBV3-1/TRBV3-2|TRBJ2-7|19
TGTGCCAGCAGCCAAGATCATTACGAGGTGGGACAGCTATTCTACGAGCAGTACTTC
CASSQDHYEVGQLFYEQYF
>NA|NA|TRBV11-3|TRBJ2-1|15
TGTGCCAGCAGCAAAACAGGGAACGGTGGCAATGAGCAGTTCTTC
CASSKTGNGGNEQFF
>NA|NA|TRBV5-1|TRBJ2-1|16
TGCGCCAGCAGCAAGACTAGTCCGGGTCTATACAATGAGCAGTTCTTC
CASSKTSPGLYNEQFF
>NA|NA|TRBV5-8|TRBJ2-1|12
TGTGCCAGCAGCTTGTCGGTCAATGAGCAGTTCTTC
CASSLSVNEQFF
>TRBD2|NA|TRBV18|TRBJ2-3|18
TGTGCCAGCTCACCACCGGTGAGGGGAGCGGGAAGTTCAGATACGCAGTATTTT
CASSPPVRGAGSSDTQYF
>TRBD1|few|TRBV6-6|TRBJ1-1|15
TGTGCCAGCAGGCTTCCCGGGACAGGGATGACTGAAGCTTTCTTT
CASRLPGTGMTEAFF
>NA|NA|TRBV6-6|TRBJ1-6|12
TGTGCCAGCAGGCCCCTCGGAGGACCCCTCCACTTT
CASRPLGGPLHF
>TRBD1|NA|TRBV7-2|TRBJ1-2|13
TGTGCCAGCACCCTGGACAGGTTTAATGGCTACACCTTC
CASTLDRFNGYTF
>NA|NA|TRBV7-2|TRBJ2-5|16
TGTGCCAGCAACCCCCTTGTTCGCGGGGTAGGGGAGACCCAGTACTTC
CASNPLVRGVGETQYF
>TRBD1|NA|TRBV6-6|TRBJ1-1|14
TGTGCCAGCAGACGGGACAGGGAGATCACTGAAGCTTTCTTT
CASRRDREITEAFF
>NA|NA|TRBV30|TRBJ2-1|13
TGTGCCTGGAATGGCGGCCCCTACAATGAGCAGTTCTTC
CAWNGGPYNEQFF
>TRBD2|NA|TRBV30|TRBJ2-1|13
TGTGCCTGGACCTTAGCGGGATTGGATGAGCAGTTCTTC
CAWTLAGLDEQFF
>TRBD1|once|TRBV28|TRBJ1-2|15
TGTGCCAGCAGTTGGGGACAGGACTTCTTATGGGGCTACACCTTC
CASSWGQDFLWGYTF
>NA|once|TRBV28|TRBJ1-1|14
TGTGCCAGCAGTTTGACGGACTATCGGGTTGAAGCTTTCTTT
CASSLTDYRVEAFF
>NA|NA|TRBV20-1|TRBJ2-5|11
TGCAGTGCTAATAATGAGGAGACCCAGTACTTC
CSANNEETQYF
>NA|NA|TRBV28|TRBJ1-2|13
TGTGCCAGCGGCCACCCAGGGGAAAATGGCTACACCTTC
CASGHPGENGYTF
>NA|NA|TRBV28|TRBJ2-5|14
TGTGCCAGCAATCGACTAATGGGGCAAGAGACCCAGTACTTC
CASNRLMGQETQYF
>NA|NA|TRBV10-3|TRBJ1-1|12
TGTGCCACCTCAAGACAGATGACTGAAGCTTTCTTT
CATSRQMTEAFF
>NA|once|TRBV4-1|TRBJ2-3|13
TGCGCCAGCAGCCAAGAATTGAGCGACACGCAGTATTTT
CASSQELSDTQYF
>TRBD2|NA|TRBV24-1|TRBJ2-5|17
TGTGCCACCAGTGATGACAGACTAGCGGGGAACCAAGAGACCCAGTACTTC
CATSDDRLAGNQETQYF
>NA|once|TRBV6-5|TRBJ2-7|12
TGTGCCAGCAGCCCACGAGGGTACGAGCAGTACTTC
CASSPRGYEQYF
>TRBD1|NA|TRBV3-1/TRBV3-2|TRBJ2-2|15
TGTGCCAGCAGCCAAGCCGGGACAGGGGTCGGGGAGCTGTTTTTT
CASSQAGTGVGELFF
>NA|NA|TRBV7-9|TRBJ2-7|13
TGTGCCAGCAGCCAGGGACATTTCTACGAGCAGTACTTC
CASSQGHFYEQYF
>NA|NA|TRBV9|TRBJ1-6|14
TGTGCCAGCAGCGTAGAGTCAGGGTATTCACCCCTCCACTTT
CASSVESGYSPLHF
>NA|NA|TRBV6-6|TRBJ1-4|14
TGTGCCAGCAGCATAGACAGGCTCAATGAAAAACTGTTTTTT
CASSIDRLNEKLFF
>TRBD2|NA|TRBV7-9|TRBJ2-1|15
TGTGCCAGCAGCTTGGGTAGCGGGAGGTGGAATGAGCAGTTCTTC
CASSLGSGRWNEQFF
>NA|NA|TRBV28|TRBJ2-2|15
TGTGCCAGCAGTTTCGGGGATCGCAACACCGGGGAGCTGTTTTTT
CASSFGDRNTGELFF
>NA|NA|TRBV6-5|TRBJ1-1|15
TGTGCCAGCAGTTCCTTGCCCCGTCCTACCACTGAAGCTTTCTTT
CASSSLPRPTTEAFF
>NA|NA|TRBV9|TRBJ2-3|14
TGTGCCAGCAGCGCTGGGGGGGGCCCAGATACGCAGTATTTT
CASSAGGGPDTQYF
>NA|few|TRBV29-1|TRBJ2-2|15
TGCAGCGTTGAAGTTGGTAGGACACCCACCGGGGAGCTGTTTTTT
CSVEVGRTPTGELFF
>NA|NA|TRBV19|TRBJ2-7|14
TGTGCCAGTAGTATAGACGGAGACTCCCATGAGCAGTACTTC
CASSIDGDSHEQYF
>NA|NA|TRBV11-3|TRBJ2-5|13
TGTGCCAGCAGCTTAGTCACGGGAGAGACCCAGTACTTC
CASSLVTGETQYF
>NA|few|TRBV10-3|TRBJ2-7|12
TGTGCCATCACATCGGGGGGCGGGGAGCAGTACTTC
CAITSGGGEQYF
>NA|NA|TRBV19|TRBJ2-5|14
TGTGCCAGTAGTGTCACAGGATACCAAGAGACCCAGTACTTC
CASSVTGYQETQYF